The clone carrying this T cell receptor beta chain was found many times. Its antigen is still unknown. Using MiXCR, TCRdb re-called clones from the PCR reads. This sample has 20,000 to 25,000 clones, with about 14% found just once. The data originate from a study of metastatic and nonmetastatic thyroid tumors. Background on the study: Across blood and tumor or nodule tissue, repertoires from malignant and benign thyroid patients were compared with one another. Study results and caveats: In blood and tumor, TCR beta diversity was reportedly significantly higher in malignant thyroid tumors than in benign nodules.

None of the patients had undergone any treatment ahead of thyroid surgery. The V and J ends lost 2 bases and 5 bases, in that order; junction bases with no gene match: 9. The V gene's germline CDR1 is SGDLS and CDR2 YYNGEE. The CDR3 contains 15 residues. This sequence joins TRBV9 and TRBJ2-7; 8 bases are a match to TRBD2. The TCR was taken from a female donor with papillary thyroid cancer or a benign thyroid nodule (not recorded which). Some clones in this sample may be carry-over from other donors' samples. Sequences were obtained from blood. CDR3 nucleotides: TGTGCCAGCAGCGTTTCGGGAGGGTACGCGGACGAGCAGTACTTC. Its protein is CASSVSGGYADEQYF.